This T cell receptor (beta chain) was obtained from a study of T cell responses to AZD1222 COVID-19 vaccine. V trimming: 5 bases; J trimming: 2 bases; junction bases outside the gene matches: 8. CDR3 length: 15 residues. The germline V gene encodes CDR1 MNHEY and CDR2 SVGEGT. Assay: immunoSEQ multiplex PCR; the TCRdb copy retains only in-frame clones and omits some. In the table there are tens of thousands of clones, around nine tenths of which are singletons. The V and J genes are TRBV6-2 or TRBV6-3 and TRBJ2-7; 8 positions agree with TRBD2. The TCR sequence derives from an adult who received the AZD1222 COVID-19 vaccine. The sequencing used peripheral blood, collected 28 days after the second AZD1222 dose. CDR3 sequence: CASSGRLAPPYEQYF. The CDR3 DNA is TGTGCCAGCAGTGGCAGACTAGCGCCGCCCTACGAGCAGTACTTC.